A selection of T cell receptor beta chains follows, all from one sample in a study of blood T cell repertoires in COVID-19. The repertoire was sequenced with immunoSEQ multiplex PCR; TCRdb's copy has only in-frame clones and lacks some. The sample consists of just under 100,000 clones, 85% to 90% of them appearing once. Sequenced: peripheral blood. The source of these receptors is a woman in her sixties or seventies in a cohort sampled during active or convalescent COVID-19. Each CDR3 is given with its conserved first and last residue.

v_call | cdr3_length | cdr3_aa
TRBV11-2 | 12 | CASSSNRGEAFF
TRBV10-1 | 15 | CASSEVTGGTDTQYF
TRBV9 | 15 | CASSASGSSYNEQFF
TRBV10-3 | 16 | CAIRARGNRNTGELFF
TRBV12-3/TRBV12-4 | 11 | CASSRRQQGTF
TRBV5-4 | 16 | CASSLGRGLPTDTQYF
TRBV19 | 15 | CASRKGLAGGYEQYF
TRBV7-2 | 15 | CASSLGQRSNQPQHF
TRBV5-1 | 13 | CASSSTDYNEQFF
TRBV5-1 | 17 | CASSLLAGAANTGELFF
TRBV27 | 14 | CASSAANSNQPQHF
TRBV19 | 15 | CASSTAGRGEETQYF
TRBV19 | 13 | CASPREAKETQYF
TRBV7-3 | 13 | CASSPASEETQYF
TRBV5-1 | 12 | CASSHDRGVDTF
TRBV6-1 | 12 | CASRRRDTGTAF
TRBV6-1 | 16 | CASSDSQGLPTDTQYF
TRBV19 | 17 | CASHVGQGASGANVLTF
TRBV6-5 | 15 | CASRVGTATGSPLHF
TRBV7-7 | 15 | CASSPGGGRNTEAFF
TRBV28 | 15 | CASRRTGGMGGELFF
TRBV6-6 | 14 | CASRLRDRDEKLFF
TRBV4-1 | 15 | CASSQGGGTYYGYTF
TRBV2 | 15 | CASSTPAGFTDTQYF
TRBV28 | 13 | CASSRGPSTEAFF
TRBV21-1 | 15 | CACLPRGPNTGELFF
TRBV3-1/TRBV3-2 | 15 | CASSLGTSGTYEQYF
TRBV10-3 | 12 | CATGTGEIGYTF
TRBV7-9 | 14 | CASSLYEPPDGYTF
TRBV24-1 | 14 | CATSDASEAYEQYF
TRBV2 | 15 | CASCRGQGYNQPQHF
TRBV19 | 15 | CASSISAGGNNEQFF
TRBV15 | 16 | CATSRDGAGAEETQYF
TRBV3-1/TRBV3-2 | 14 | CASSQDLGGAGAFF
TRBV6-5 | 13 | CASSQTGHYEQYF
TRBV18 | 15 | CASSPSRATNEKLFF
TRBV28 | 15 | CASSGRDRRAYEQYF
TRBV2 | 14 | CASRTGDYNEKLFF
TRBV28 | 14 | CATIAGLAKNIQYF